A selection of T cell receptor beta chains follows, all from one sample in a study of response to subunit inactivated influenza vaccine. MiXCR, run by TCRdb on the RT-PCR reads, gives a single entry per CDR3 protein. This table has fewer than 800,000 distinct CDR3 sequences, approximately 14% appearing once. The sequenced sample was PBMCs from blood, obtained about 11 days after vaccination. These receptors came from a man in his fifties who received an inactivated influenza vaccine. Each CDR3 is given with its conserved first and last residue. Size tells how often a clone was seen (once, few, many) or the class of an expanded clone, and some rows leave it out.

clone size: many
J gene: TRBJ1-2
CDR3 length: 14
V gene: TRBV12-3/TRBV12-4
CDR3 protein: CATQMSAANYGYTF

clone size: few
J gene: TRBJ1-6
CDR3 length: 20
V gene: TRBV4-1
CDR3 protein: CASSQGTGLNPFSYNSPLHF

clone size: NA
J gene: TRBJ1-4
CDR3 length: 14
V gene: TRBV4-3
CDR3 protein: CASSLDWTGEKLFF

clone size: NA
J gene: TRBJ1-6
CDR3 length: 17
V gene: TRBV6-5
CDR3 protein: CASSYGYRGRGNSPLHF

clone size: once
J gene: TRBJ2-3
CDR3 length: 17
V gene: TRBV20-1
CDR3 protein: CSVKGTSGSTLAGTQYF

clone size: many
J gene: TRBJ2-1
CDR3 length: 15
V gene: TRBV7-8
CDR3 protein: CASSLAPGRVAEQFF

clone size: NA
J gene: TRBJ2-3
CDR3 length: 14
V gene: TRBV3-1
CDR3 protein: CASSQGQFLGTQYF

clone size: NA
J gene: TRBJ2-1
CDR3 length: 16
V gene: TRBV24-1
CDR3 protein: CATSLASGSSYNEQFF

clone size: many
J gene: TRBJ2-7
CDR3 length: 16
V gene: TRBV29-1
CDR3 protein: CSVDGFGGRPSYEQYF

clone size: few
J gene: TRBJ2-7
CDR3 length: 12
V gene: TRBV20-1
CDR3 protein: CSVDRGAYEQYF

clone size: many
J gene: TRBJ2-1
CDR3 length: 13
V gene: TRBV25-1
CDR3 protein: CASSIGHDLEQFF

clone size: few
J gene: TRBJ2-1
CDR3 length: 16
V gene: TRBV11-2
CDR3 protein: CASSLDLAGGHNEQFF

clone size: many
J gene: TRBJ2-5
CDR3 length: 16
V gene: TRBV5-5
CDR3 protein: CASSLGLAGGRETQYF

clone size: NA
J gene: TRBJ2-3
CDR3 length: 16
V gene: TRBV27
CDR3 protein: CASSRLAPLSTDTQYF

clone size: many
J gene: TRBJ2-1
CDR3 length: 15
V gene: TRBV5-1
CDR3 protein: CASSDLAGAYNEQFF

clone size: NA
J gene: TRBJ2-5
CDR3 length: 14
V gene: TRBV29-1
CDR3 protein: CSVTTTVYQETQYF

clone size: NA
J gene: TRBJ2-7
CDR3 length: 14
V gene: TRBV7-9
CDR3 protein: CASSLGGGVGEQYF

clone size: few
J gene: TRBJ1-2
CDR3 length: 14
V gene: TRBV12-3/TRBV12-4
CDR3 protein: CASSLDGVAYGYTF

clone size: few
J gene: TRBJ2-1
CDR3 length: 10
V gene: TRBV12-3/TRBV12-4
CDR3 protein: CASGGNEQFF

clone size: NA
J gene: TRBJ2-5
CDR3 length: 15
V gene: TRBV6-5
CDR3 protein: CASSYTFGSQETQYF

clone size: few
J gene: TRBJ1-2
CDR3 length: 13
V gene: TRBV20-1
CDR3 protein: CSARKGTGGGYTF

clone size: NA
J gene: TRBJ1-1
CDR3 length: 15
V gene: TRBV11-2
CDR3 protein: CASSLVSGPGTEAFF

clone size: NA
J gene: TRBJ2-5
CDR3 length: 14
V gene: TRBV7-2
CDR3 protein: CASSPRVFQETQYF

clone size: few
J gene: TRBJ2-5
CDR3 length: 13
V gene: TRBV20-1
CDR3 protein: CSPSLAGGETQYF

clone size: NA
J gene: TRBJ2-3
CDR3 length: 15
V gene: TRBV7-2
CDR3 protein: CASSFGGTDTDTQYF

clone size: many
J gene: TRBJ1-1
CDR3 length: 13
V gene: TRBV18
CDR3 protein: CASSPGLGTEAFF

clone size: few
J gene: TRBJ1-2
CDR3 length: 14
V gene: TRBV7-9
CDR3 protein: CASSLGDKNYGYTF

clone size: NA
J gene: TRBJ1-1
CDR3 length: 14
V gene: TRBV4-3
CDR3 protein: CASSPQGWITEAFF

clone size: few
J gene: TRBJ1-2
CDR3 length: 14
V gene: TRBV10-3
CDR3 protein: CATTLDRLNYGYTF

clone size: few
J gene: TRBJ2-1
CDR3 length: 18
V gene: TRBV27
CDR3 protein: CASSRPGLAGGGVNEQFF

clone size: few
J gene: TRBJ2-3
CDR3 length: 15
V gene: TRBV9
CDR3 protein: CASSVAGTLTDTQYF

clone size: NA
J gene: TRBJ2-2
CDR3 length: 14
V gene: TRBV7-9
CDR3 protein: CASSLSEATGELFF

clone size: few
J gene: TRBJ1-2
CDR3 length: 15
V gene: TRBV15
CDR3 protein: CATSRDRGQVDGYTF

clone size: few
J gene: TRBJ2-3
CDR3 length: 15
V gene: TRBV5-1
CDR3 protein: CASSIQVSSTDTQYF

clone size: NA
J gene: TRBJ2-5
CDR3 length: 12
V gene: TRBV29-1
CDR3 protein: CSVPPGTAAQYF

clone size: NA
J gene: TRBJ2-1
CDR3 length: 13
V gene: TRBV12-3/TRBV12-4
CDR3 protein: CASGRLGENEQFF

clone size: NA
J gene: TRBJ1-4
CDR3 length: 11
V gene: TRBV20-1
CDR3 protein: CSAYQGEKLFF